A selection of T cell receptor beta chains follows, all from one sample in a study of blood T cell repertoires in COVID-19. Profiling relied on immunoSEQ multiplex PCR, and the TCRdb table lists in-frame clones only, not all of them. The sample lists about 340,000 clones; less than 90% were seen once. The sequencing sample was made of peripheral blood. The receptors were sampled from a woman aged 60-75 years with COVID-19, enrolled during active disease. Each CDR3 is given with its conserved first and last residue.

V gene	J gene	CDR3 protein
TRBV4-3	TRBJ2-1	CASSHGGGWDEQFF
TRBV24-1	TRBJ2-2	CATSETGTGQTGELFF
TRBV5-1	TRBJ2-3	CASSLMGQETDTQYF
TRBV7-8	TRBJ2-3	CASSLGRGRWTDTQYF
TRBV5-4	TRBJ2-3	CASSAGTSGGEASTDTQYF
TRBV6-2/TRBV6-3	TRBJ2-7	CASSPLSQQGAYEQYF
TRBV5-1	TRBJ2-4	CASRDWKGRPIQYF
TRBV11-2	TRBJ2-7	CASSLWSGGASYEQYF
TRBV9	TRBJ2-3	CASSAGQSTDTQYF
TRBV6-5	TRBJ1-5	CASSLTGDQPQHF
TRBV27	TRBJ1-2	CASSLVGQGAVDYGYTF
TRBV4-1	TRBJ1-5	CASSLYRGGQPQHF
TRBV5-6	TRBJ2-7	CASSLDLSHEQYF
TRBV7-9	TRBJ2-1	CASSSTSGMYNEQFF
TRBV6-2/TRBV6-3	TRBJ2-7	CASSPAGSGVGEQYF
TRBV7-2	TRBJ2-7	CASSLSYRVGEQYF
TRBV7-8	TRBJ2-1	CASSLRRTRDRRTSYNEQFF
TRBV9	TRBJ1-3	CASSVNEGSSGNTIYF
TRBV30	TRBJ2-2	CAWNSNTGELFF
TRBV7-8	TRBJ1-2	CASSFGLNYGYTF
TRBV7-5	TRBJ1-6	CASGSPLHF
TRBV5-1	TRBJ2-1	CASSPLLGGGADNEQFF
TRBV7-9	TRBJ1-1	CASSSTSTGRGTEAFF
TRBV18	TRBJ2-5	CASSPPNVGGGETQYF
TRBV5-1	TRBJ2-7	CASSEPDRGSSYEQYF
TRBV18	TRBJ1-4	CASSPLQAEKLFF
TRBV7-7	TRBJ2-1	CASSTASGGSYNEQFF
TRBV4-3	TRBJ1-6	CASSQLRSSPLHF
TRBV5-1	TRBJ2-2	CASSLNGLRGTGELFF
TRBV7-6	TRBJ1-2	CASSLETVNYGYTF